The TCR beta chain under discussion was sequenced for a study of neurological immune-mediated disorders. Study-level results: The greatest degree of TCR clonal expansion was observed in HTLV-1-associated myelopathy, with the lowest in multiple sclerosis, below that of healthy controls. The study found no CDR3 amino acid sequences shared by expanded clones across subjects, suggesting private repertoires in all groups.

The authors produced cDNA by 5'RACE using 10-nucleotide random UMIs. Using its own MiXCR run on the 5' RACE reads, TCRdb lists one record per CDR3 protein. The sample contains 50,000 to 65,000 distinct CDR3 sequences, 3.6% of which appear only once. This clonotype was detected many times. The antigen remains unidentified. The junction departs from germline at one end; a sequencing error may be responsible. Per the germline V gene, CDR1 is DFQATT and CDR2 is SNEGSKA (reference sequence). The CDR3 contains 14 residues. The V call is TRBV20-1, the J call TRBJ1-6; tentative D call: TRBD1 (5 bases). Sequenced sample: PBMCs. The sequence was collected from a young man with multiple sclerosis. Written as DNA, the CDR3 is TGCAGTGCTAGACCGGGACGGAATAATTCACCCCTCAACTTT. The encoded protein is CSARPGRNNSPLNF.